This TCR beta chain was sequenced in a study of CD8+CD57+ T cells in acquired aplastic anemia. Study-level background: When averaged, DNA from sorted CD4+ and CD8+ cells came to 2.5 to 3.5 ug. Regarding the study as a whole: The number of CD8+ CDR3 sequences shared by patients and controls was around 30.

Whoever was chosen for sequencing had shown CD8+CD57+ cell expansion by flow cytometry. Each patient had severe acquired aplastic anemia. Patients were untreated when blood was sampled. This clonotype has a count of ten or more. Its antigen remains unidentified. Genomic DNA was employed as the template in profiling TCR beta VDJ and CDR3. TCRdb itself ran the reads through MiXCR, one entry per CDR3 protein. The table records 200,000 to 250,000 distinct CDR3 sequences, about half of them present only once. The germline gives CDR1 SGHRS, CDR2 YFSETQ. Trimming took 5 bases from V and 8 from J; bases not matched to a gene: 7. The CDR3 totals 15 residues.

V is TRBV5-1 and J is TRBJ2-3; 14 bases map to TRBD2. The source of this sequence is a human donor with aplastic anemia. The sequenced sample consisted of sorted CD4+, CD8+, or CD8+CD57+ T cells (not recorded which) from PBMCs. CDR3 sequence: CASRMTSGGEGTQYF. The CDR3 DNA follows: TGCGCCAGCAGGATGACTAGCGGGGGGGAAGGTACGCAGTATTTT.